The 4 T cell receptor beta chains below come from one sample, sequenced in a study of long-term antiretroviral therapy in people with HIV. Version v3.0 of the immunoSEQ assay ran at survey level. The table came from immunoSEQ multiplex PCR; TCRdb's copy has only in-frame clones and leaves some out. Among some 15,000 clones listed, 77% were seen once. This material consisted of unsorted PBMCs, taken 0.5 years before starting antiretroviral therapy. Receptors were obtained from a woman aged 40 to 50 with HIV.

The rearrangement links TRBV5-1 to TRBJ2-1; 8 nucleotides agree with TRBD2. This CDR3 is 17 amino acids long. Germline CDR1 and CDR2: SGHRS and YFSETQ. V lost 0 bases and J lost 2; bases outside the gene matches: 7. The CDR3 sequence: CASSLAYISGAYNEQFF. The CDR3 DNA reads as TGCGCCAGCAGCTTGGCATATATTAGCGGGGCCTACAATGAGCAGTTCTTC. Full variable domain (outside the CDR3, taken from reference TRBV5-1 and TRBJ2-1): KAGVTQTPRYLIKTRGQQVTLSCSPISGHRSVSWYQQTPGQGLQFLFEYFSETQRNKGNFPGRFSGRQFSNSRSEMNVSTLELGDSALYLCASSLAYISGAYNEQFFGPGTRLTVL.

This clone was recorded a few times. The chain employs TRBV5-6 and TRBJ1-3; 7 nucleotides agree with TRBD1. This CDR3 has 14 residues. V lost 4 bases to trimming and J lost 4 bases; unmatched junction nucleotides: 5. Germline lookup yields CDR1 SGHDT and CDR2 YYEEEE. Here the CDR3 reads CASSGRTGGNTIYF. For the CDR3, the DNA is TGTGCCAGCAGCGGTCGGACAGGCGGAAACACCATATATTTT.

The gene calls are TRBV19 and TRBJ1-2; D might be TRBD1 (5 bases). This CDR3 has 13 amino acids. Trimming removed 5 bases at V and 4 bases at J, with 11 bases between. Looked up from germline, CDR1 is LNHDA and CDR2 is SQIVND (reference sequence). The chain's CDR3 is CASSPGGPYGYTF. The CDR3 nucleotides are TGTGCCAGTAGTCCGGGGGGACCCTATGGCTACACCTTC.

The rearrangement links TRBV2 to TRBJ2-7; D is undetermined. Germline V gene lookup returns CDR1 SNHLY and CDR2 FYNNEI. V was shortened by 3 bases and J by 2 bases, with 8 bases between the two germline ends. The CDR3 has 13 residues. The CDR3 sequence is CASSDILTYEQYF. The CDR3 DNA sequence: TGTGCCAGCAGTGACATATTAACCTACGAGCAGTACTTC.